This T cell receptor (beta chain) was identified during a study of early stage breast cancer tumors. Findings and limits, study-wide: Most shared enriched TCRB sequences were commonly generated ones.

With respect to this clone: Its antigen is not identified.

From germline, CDR1 is SGHNT and CDR2 YENEEA. The CDR3 is 17 amino acids. Unmatched junction bases numbered 3, after V lost 5 bases and J lost 2 bases. Only in-frame clones appear in the TCRdb table, and some are missing; sequencing was by immunoSEQ multiplex PCR. In the table there are approximately 54,000 clones, more than 70% of which are singletons. The sample consisted of blood. V and J are TRBV11-3 and TRBJ2-2, with 15 bases that match TRBD2. This clonotype was sampled from a middle-aged person with breast cancer. CDR3 sequence: CASSQGLAGGNTGELFF. The CDR3 DNA reads TGTGCCAGCAGCCAGGGACTAGCGGGGGGAAACACCGGGGAGCTGTTTTTT.